What follows are 15 T cell receptor beta chains derived from one specimen sequenced in a study of shared clonotypes between healthy human individuals. Using immunoSEQ multiplex PCR, the repertoire was profiled, and TCRdb retains in-frame clones only, with some absent. The sample yields about 2 million clones, over 85% seen once. Sequencing used naive CD4+ T cells sorted from blood. As for subset: CD45RA+ positively selected. The receptors come from a young man in good health.

Note on this clone: Other DNA variants within this sample encode the same CDR3. This chain's CDR3 is CASSPTNTGELFF. The DNA of the CDR3 is TGTGCCAGCAGTCCTACCAACACCGGGGAGCTGTTTTTT. The J gene is TRBJ2-2, the V gene TRBV11-3; D not resolved. Between the trimmed V and J ends, which lost 6 bases and 2 bases, there was a span of 7 bases. The CDR3 covers 13 residues. Germline-derived CDR1 and CDR2 are SGHNT and YENEEA.

The chain recombines TRBV9 with TRBJ2-5; TRBD1 matches 7 bases. The CDR3 length is 14 residues. Germline V gene sequence: CDR1 SGDLS, CDR2 YYNGEE. Trimming took 0 bases from V and 1 from J; bases not matched to a gene: 0. CDR3 region: CASSVGDSQETQYF. As DNA, the CDR3 is TGTGCCAGCAGCGTAGGGGACAGCCAAGAGACCCAGTACTTC.

Worth noting for this clone: The same CDR3 can be traced to other DNA sequences in this sample. The gene calls are TRBV19 and TRBJ1-5; D possibly corresponds to TRBD1 (6 bases). Germline lookup yields CDR1 LNHDA and CDR2 SQIVND (reference sequence). CDR3 length equals 13 residues. Trimming took off 6 bases at V and 2 bases at J, with 8 bases between the two ends. Here the CDR3 DNA reads TGTGCCAGTAGGAGACAGGGCAATCAGCCCCAGCATTTT. Protein: CASRRQGNQPQHF. The full variable domain, in which reference TRBV19 and TRBJ1-5 provide the parts outside the CDR3, is DGGITQSPKYLFRKEGQNVTLSCEQNLNHDAMYWYRQDPGQGLRLIYYSQIVNDFQKGDIAEGYSVSREKKESFPLTVTSAQKNPTAFYLCASRRQGNQPQHFGDGTRLSIL.

The chain has TRBV9 and TRBJ2-2; no reliable D call. The CDR3 consists of 15 residues. Germline lookup yields CDR1 SGDLS and CDR2 YYNGEE. The ends were cut back, 4 bases at V and 5 bases at J, with 15 bases in the middle. The CDR3 loop is CASSPLDTRTGELFF. CDR3 bases: TGTGCCAGCAGCCCTCTCGACACGCGGACCGGGGAGCTGTTTTTT.

The chain has TRBV2 and TRBJ2-5; possibly TRBD1 for D (5 bases). V was trimmed by 5 bases and J by 5 bases, leaving 15 bases between them. CDR3 length: 14 residues. CDR1 SNHLY and CDR2 FYNNEI come from the germline V gene. CDR3 bases: TGTGCCAGCAGTAAACTCAGGGTCGTGGAGACCCAGTACTTC. It yields the protein CASSKLRVVETQYF. Combining the CDR3 with reference TRBV2 and TRBJ2-5 gives the whole variable domain EPEVTQTPSHQVTQMGQEVILRCVPISNHLYFYWYRQILGQKVEFLVSFYNNEISEKSEIFDDQFSVERPDGSNFTLKIRSTKLEDSAMYFCASSKLRVVETQYFGPGTRLLVL.

The chain joins TRBV29-1 to TRBJ1-5; D gene unclear. Germline lookup yields CDR1 SQVTM and CDR2 ANQGSEA. Trimming left V 4 bases short and J 0 bases short, with 19 bases between. The length of the CDR3 is 17 residues. CDR3: CSVGRARSFHSNQPQHF. In nucleotides, the CDR3 is TGCAGCGTTGGGAGAGCCAGATCATTTCATAGCAATCAGCCCCAGCATTTT.

V usage is TRBV4-2 and J usage is TRBJ1-6, with D unresolved. V lost 0 bases and J lost 7, with 10 bases in between. Germline V gene data show CDR1 as LGHNA and CDR2 as YNFKEQ. The CDR3 runs to 15 residues. In nucleotides, the CDR3 is TGTGCCAGCAGCCAAGAGATGGTAGACAATTCACCCCTCCACTTT. It codes for CASSQEMVDNSPLHF.

Worth noting for this clone: The sample holds other DNA sequences that translate to the same CDR3. The V gene is TRBV28, the J gene TRBJ1-2; 9 positions agree with TRBD1. Germline CDR1 is MDHEN and CDR2 is SYDVKM. The CDR3 has 15 amino acids. V shed 4 bases and J 2 bases; nucleotides not matched to a gene: 5. The CDR3 bases are TGTGCCAGCAGTTCACCGGGACAGGGAAACTATGGCTACACCTTC. Translation gives CASSSPGQGNYGYTF.

The chain recombines TRBV30 with TRBJ2-3, with D maybe TRBD2 (5 bases). Trimming removed 0 bases at V and 10 bases at J, with 11 bases between. This CDR3 comprises 12 residues. Germline V gives CDR1 GTSNPN, CDR2 SVGIG (reference sequence). CDR3 residues: CAWSVTGVPQYF. The CDR3 DNA reads as TGTGCCTGGAGTGTAACCGGGGTCCCGCAGTATTTT.

The V gene is TRBV29-1, the J gene TRBJ2-7, with D tentatively TRBD2 (6 bases). V was cut by 7 bases and J by 0 bases, with 16 bases left in between. Germline V gene sequence: CDR1 SQVTM, CDR2 ANQGSEA. This CDR3 is 14 amino acids long. The CDR3 sequence: CSGRGRASSYEQYF. In nucleotides, the CDR3 is TGCAGCGGGCGGGGCAGGGCAAGCTCCTACGAGCAGTACTTC.

The chain combines TRBV27 with TRBJ2-7; D remains ambiguous. CDR3 length: 17 amino acids. V was clipped by 2 bases and J by 0 bases, with 17 bases between them. Germline V CDR1 and CDR2: MNHEY, SMNVEV (reference sequence). The CDR3 DNA is TGTGCCAGCAGTTTACGCCCCTATGAGGTGCCCTCCTACGAGCAGTACTTC. Encoded protein: CASSLRPYEVPSYEQYF.

Of note for this clone: In the same sample, other DNA sequences code for this CDR3. The chain joins TRBV30 to TRBJ1-5; D remains ambiguous. Trimming removed 5 bases from V and 0 bases from J, with 5 bases in between. This CDR3 has 12 amino acids. Germline V gives CDR1 GTSNPN, CDR2 SVGIG (reference sequence). This chain's CDR3 is CAWGDSNQPQHF. Here the CDR3 DNA reads TGTGCCTGGGGGGATAGCAATCAGCCCCAGCATTTT.

This chain links TRBV6-5 with TRBJ1-1; 7 positions match TRBD1. Trimming cost V 8 bases and J 5 bases; bases outside gene matches: 8. Germline values: CDR1 MNHEY, CDR2 SVGAGI. There are 13 residues in the CDR3. The CDR3 loop is CASFRGRGTEAFF. As DNA, the CDR3 is TGTGCCAGCTTTAGGGGGCGCGGGACTGAAGCTTTCTTT.

Remarks on this clone: The same CDR3 can be traced to other DNA sequences in this sample. The rearrangement uses TRBV27 and TRBJ2-7, with 7 bases fitting TRBD1. Germline trimming cut 2 bases from V and 2 bases from J; bases unmatched to any gene: 3. Germline V CDR1 and CDR2: MNHEY, SMNVEV (reference sequence). The CDR3 sequence is 14 residues long. The DNA of the CDR3 is TGTGCCAGCAGTTTACGCCAGGGGGCCTACGAGCAGTACTTC. Encoded protein: CASSLRQGAYEQYF.

The genes are TRBV7-2 and TRBJ1-2; D remains unclear. The CDR3 spans 14 residues. The germline V gene has CDR1 SGHTA and CDR2 FQGNSA. The V end was cut by 2 bases, the J end by 6 bases, with 13 bases between. This CDR3 is CASSLMGGRDGYTF. CDR3 DNA: TGTGCCAGCAGCTTAATGGGCGGACGTGATGGCTACACCTTC.